The 22 T cell receptor beta chains in this list originate from one sample, sequenced in a study of somatic mutations in cytotoxic T cells in rheumatoid arthritis. Assay: immunoSEQ multiplex PCR; the TCRdb copy retains only in-frame clones and omits some. The sample yields roughly 9,700 clones, about 81% seen once. Sequenced material: CD8+ T cells sorted from blood. All receptors come from a woman in her fifties or sixties in good health.

This clone came up once. This chain connects TRBV19 to TRBJ2-5, with 8 bases lining up with TRBD2. Germline trimming cut 7 bases from V and 7 bases from J; bases unmatched to any gene: 11. The CDR3 has 14 amino acids. The germline gives CDR1 LNHDA, CDR2 SQIVND (reference sequence). In DNA form, the CDR3 reads TGTGCCAGTACGATGCGGGGGGACTTAAGGACCCAGTACTTC. Translation gives CASTMRGDLRTQYF. Full variable domain (rest looked up from reference TRBV19 and TRBJ2-5): DGGITQSPKYLFRKEGQNVTLSCEQNLNHDAMYWYRQDPGQGLRLIYYSQIVNDFQKGDIAEGYSVSREKKESFPLTVTSAQKNPTAFYLCASTMRGDLRTQYFGPGTRLLVL.

About this clone: The sample holds other DNA sequences that translate to the same CDR3. The V and J genes are TRBV27 and TRBJ2-5, with D uncertain. This CDR3 spans 13 amino acids. Germline loops: CDR1 MNHEY, CDR2 SMNVEV (reference sequence). The germline V and J ends were trimmed by 2 bases and 3 bases, with 7 bases remaining between them. In DNA form, the CDR3 reads TGTGCCAGCAGTTTAGCGGCCGAAGAGACCCAGTACTTC. Its translation: CASSLAAEETQYF.

The V and J genes are TRBV6-4 and TRBJ2-1; TRBD2 aligns across 10 bases. With 2 bases clipped from V and 9 bases from J, the junction kept 4 bases outside the gene matches. CDR3 length: 14 amino acids. CDR1 and CDR2 (germline): MRHNA, SNTAGT. CDR3 loop: CASSDKRGGPEQFF. The CDR3 bases are TGTGCCAGCAGTGACAAGCGGGGGGGACCTGAGCAGTTCTTC.

This chain joins TRBV4-3 and TRBJ2-7; D is ambiguous. Trimming left V 4 bases short and J 3 bases short, with 16 bases between. In germline, CDR1 is LGHNA, CDR2 YSLEER. This CDR3 is 15 amino acids long. CDR3 in amino acids: CASSLALDKIYEQYF. As DNA, the CDR3 is TGCGCCAGCAGCCTCGCCCTTGACAAGATCTACGAGCAGTACTTC.

The rearrangement uses TRBV14 and TRBJ2-7; 11 bases fit TRBD1. Germline-derived CDR1 and CDR2 are SGHDN and FVKESK. The CDR3 has 16 amino acids. Trimming cost V 4 bases and J 2 bases; bases outside gene matches: 7. This CDR3 is CASSPTPGQGAYEQYF. For the CDR3, the DNA is TGTGCCAGCAGCCCAACGCCGGGACAGGGGGCCTACGAGCAGTACTTC.

This clone is medium-sized by share. This chain links TRBV6-6 with TRBJ1-6, with D tentatively TRBD1 (5 bases). The V gene's germline CDR1 is MNHNY and CDR2 SVGAGI (reference sequence). The germline V and J ends were trimmed by 1 base and 7 bases, with 14 bases remaining between them. CDR3 length equals 16 residues. The CDR3 protein is CASSYFNAGPNSPLHF. CDR3 nucleotide sequence: TGTGCCAGCAGTTACTTCAACGCGGGGCCAAATTCACCCCTCCACTTT.

The chain links TRBV6-1 to TRBJ2-3, with 8 positions matching TRBD2. This CDR3 has 15 amino acids. V shed 0 bases and J 3 bases; nucleotides not matched to a gene: 2. Germline-derived CDR1 and CDR2 are MNHNS and SASEGT. As DNA, the CDR3 is TGTGCCAGCAGTGAAGCAACGGGGGGGACAGATACGCAGTATTTT. It specifies CASSEATGGTDTQYF.

This chain connects TRBV9 to TRBJ2-7; TRBD2 matches 11 bases. Germline loops: CDR1 SGDLS, CDR2 YYNGEE. This CDR3 is built from 15 residues. The junction had 4 bases not matched to a gene; V was cut back by 1 base and J by 4 bases. The CDR3 DNA reads as TGTGCCAGCAGCGTATTAGCGGGAGGGCCTTACGAGCAGTACTTC. Encoded protein: CASSVLAGGPYEQYF.

This sequence joins TRBV28 and TRBJ2-7; D perhaps matches TRBD2 (5 bases). In germline, CDR1 is MDHEN, CDR2 SYDVKM. Trimming stripped 2 bases from V and 0 bases from J, with 17 bases between. This CDR3 comprises 17 residues. This chain's CDR3 is CASSLGAGRRDSYEQYF. The CDR3 DNA is TGTGCCAGCAGTTTAGGTGCGGGCAGGCGAGACTCCTACGAGCAGTACTTC.

This clone has a handful of counts. The chain uses TRBV4-1 and TRBJ1-5; 7 positions match TRBD1. Germline V gene sequence: CDR1 MGHRA, CDR2 YSYEKL. The CDR3 loop spans 15 amino acids. J gave up 5 bases and V 1 base, and 5 bases lay outside the gene matches. CDR3 coding DNA: TGCGCCAGCAGCCAAGGGGCAGGGGGATATCAGCCCCAGCATTTT. Protein product: CASSQGAGGYQPQHF.

The chain couples TRBV5-5 to TRBJ2-7; possible D gene TRBD1, 6 bases. Deletions cut 0 bases from V and 0 bases from J, with 7 bases between. Germline CDR1 and CDR2: SGHKS and YYEKEE (reference sequence). This CDR3 is 14 amino acids long. CDR3 sequence (DNA): TGTGCCAGCAGCTTGGGGGACAACTCCTACGAGCAGTACTTC. Translated: CASSLGDNSYEQYF.

This chain connects TRBV6-1 to TRBJ2-3, with TRBD2 matching 11 bases. Germline V lookup: CDR1 MNHNS, CDR2 SASEGT. Germline trimming cut 2 bases from V and 4 bases from J; bases unmatched to any gene: 2. CDR3 length equals 15 residues. The CDR3 reads CASSEFSGGADTQYF. CDR3 DNA: TGTGCCAGCAGTGAATTTAGCGGGGGGGCAGATACGCAGTATTTT.

The chain has TRBV4-1 and TRBJ2-5; 11 positions agree with TRBD1. Germline-derived CDR1 and CDR2 are MGHRA and YSYEKL. J gave up 5 bases and V 0 bases, and 11 bases lay outside the gene matches. CDR3 length equals 18 residues. The CDR3 sequence: CASSQDHRTGGGYETQYF. The CDR3 DNA sequence: TGCGCCAGCAGCCAAGATCACAGGACAGGGGGCGGGTATGAGACCCAGTACTTC.

This chain joins TRBV7-9 and TRBJ2-7; TRBD2 matches 9 bases. This CDR3 is 15 amino acids long. V dropped 1 base and J dropped 3; count of bases not matched to a gene: 4. Germline-derived CDR1 and CDR2 are SEHNR and FQNEAQ (reference sequence). The CDR3 DNA sequence: TGTGCCAGCAGCTTAGTGGCTAGCGGGGTCTACGAGCAGTACTTC. Amino acids: CASSLVASGVYEQYF.

V and J are TRBV6-6 and TRBJ2-3; a possible D gene is TRBD1 (6 bases). Per germline, CDR1 MNHNY and CDR2 SVGAGI (reference sequence). The CDR3 has 14 residues. V lost 6 bases to trimming and J lost 1 base, with 11 bases between them. The CDR3: CASRHRVGTDTQYF. The DNA for the CDR3 is TGTGCCAGCAGGCACAGGGTAGGCACAGATACGCAGTATTTT.

The chain combines TRBV18 with TRBJ2-7; the match to TRBD2 covers 8 bases. Trimming removed 2 bases from V and 5 bases from J; junction bases left unmatched: 8. In germline, CDR1 is KGHSH, CDR2 LQKENI. The CDR3 covers 15 residues. The CDR3 sequence: CASSPSGGQIDEQYF. The DNA of the CDR3 is TGTGCCAGCTCACCATCGGGGGGGCAGATTGACGAGCAGTACTTC.

In its sample, this clone was seen once. The rearrangement joins TRBV5-1 to TRBJ2-2; D may be TRBD2 (5 bases). The germline V gene has CDR1 SGHRS and CDR2 YFSETQ. The CDR3 has 14 residues. V was pared by 5 bases and J by 0 bases, with 8 bases between. CDR3 sequence (DNA): TGCGCCAGCAGGCTACTAGCGAACACCGGGGAGCTGTTTTTT. It codes for CASRLLANTGELFF. The full variable domain, with the rest looked up from reference TRBV5-1 and TRBJ2-2, is KAGVTQTPRYLIKTRGQQVTLSCSPISGHRSVSWYQQTPGQGLQFLFEYFSETQRNKGNFPGRFSGRQFSNSRSEMNVSTLELGDSALYLCASRLLANTGELFFGEGSRLTVL.

The gene calls are TRBV19 and TRBJ2-7, with D maybe TRBD2 (6 bases). The V and J ends lost 1 base and 6 bases respectively, with 7 bases between them. The germline gives CDR1 LNHDA, CDR2 SQIVND (reference sequence). The CDR3 runs to 12 residues. The CDR3 bases are TGTGCCAGTAGTATAGGGGGAGGCGAGCAGTACTTC. It codes for CASSIGGGEQYF.

V is TRBV10-3 and J is TRBJ1-1, with 7 bases matching TRBD1. This CDR3 contains 13 residues. J gave up 4 bases and V 4 bases, and 3 bases lay outside the gene matches. Germline V gene lookup returns CDR1 ENHRY and CDR2 SYGVKD. CDR3 residues: CAISAAGGTEAFF. The DNA for the CDR3 is TGTGCCATCAGTGCGGCAGGGGGCACTGAAGCTTTCTTT.

This clone was recorded only once. The gene calls are TRBV5-1 and TRBJ1-4, with a weak D call TRBD1 (5 bases). CDR1 is SGHRS, CDR2 YFSETQ, per germline. Trimming removed 0 bases at V and 4 bases at J, with 7 bases between. There are 14 residues in the CDR3. Here the CDR3 reads CASSLGQINEKLFF. Written as DNA, the CDR3 is TGCGCCAGCAGCTTGGGACAGATTAATGAAAAACTGTTTTTT.

The chain combines TRBV6-5 with TRBJ1-2; possible D gene TRBD1, 6 bases. From germline, CDR1 is MNHEY and CDR2 SVGAGI. V was clipped by 5 bases and J by 8 bases, with 15 bases between them. This CDR3 is 13 amino acids long. In DNA, the CDR3 is TGTGCCAGCAGTACACAGGGCCTGGGGGGCTACACCTTC. This translates into CASSTQGLGGYTF.

This clone was found once. The chain joins TRBV19 to TRBJ2-5; perhaps TRBD2 as D (5 bases). Trimming removed 7 bases at V and 5 bases at J, with 20 bases between. CDR3 length: 15 amino acids. From germline, CDR1 is LNHDA and CDR2 SQIVND (reference sequence). The CDR3 DNA follows: TGTGCCAGTACCTCCGTGTCTGGGAGCCGGGAGACCCAGTACTTC. Translated, it gives CASTSVSGSRETQYF.